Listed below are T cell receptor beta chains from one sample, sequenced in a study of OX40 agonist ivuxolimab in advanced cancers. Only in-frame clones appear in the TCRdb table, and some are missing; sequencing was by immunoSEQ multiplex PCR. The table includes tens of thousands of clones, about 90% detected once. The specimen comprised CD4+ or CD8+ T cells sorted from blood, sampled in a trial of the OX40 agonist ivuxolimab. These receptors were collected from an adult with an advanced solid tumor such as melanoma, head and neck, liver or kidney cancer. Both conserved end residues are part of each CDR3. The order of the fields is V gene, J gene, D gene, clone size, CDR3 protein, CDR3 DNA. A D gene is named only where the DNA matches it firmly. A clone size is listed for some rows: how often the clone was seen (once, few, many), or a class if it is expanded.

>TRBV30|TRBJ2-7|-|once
CAWIDGAYEQYF
TGTGCCTGGATTGACGGTGCCTACGAGCAGTACTTC
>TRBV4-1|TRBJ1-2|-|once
CASSQREGDNGYTF
TGCGCCAGCAGCCAACGCGAAGGGGATAATGGCTACACCTTC
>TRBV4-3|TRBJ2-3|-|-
CASSQDKADSTDTQYF
TGCGCCAGCAGCCAAGATAAGGCTGACTCCACAGATACGCAGTATTTT
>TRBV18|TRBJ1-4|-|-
CASSHTGTLAEKLFF
TGTGCCAGCTCCCATACGGGGACCTTGGCTGAAAAACTGTTTTTT
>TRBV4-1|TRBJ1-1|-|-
CASSQGFGIDTEAFF
TGCGCCAGCAGCCAAGGTTTTGGTATAGACACTGAAGCTTTCTTT
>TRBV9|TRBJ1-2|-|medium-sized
CASSAWGDGYTF
TGTGCCAGCAGCGCTTGGGGGGATGGCTACACCTTC
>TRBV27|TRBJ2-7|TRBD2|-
CASSFLEQREIEQYF
TGTGCCAGCAGTTTTTTAGAACAGCGGGAGATCGAGCAGTACTTC
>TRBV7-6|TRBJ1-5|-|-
CASSLALGQGSNQPQHF
TGTGCCAGCAGCTTAGCGCTGGGTCAGGGTAGCAATCAGCCCCAGCATTTT
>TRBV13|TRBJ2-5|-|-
CASAQGRAVRFQYF
TGTGCCAGCGCTCAGGGGAGGGCTGTCAGATTCCAGTACTTC
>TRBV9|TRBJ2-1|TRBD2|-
CASSPGRASGSGEQFF
TGTGCCAGCAGCCCCGGTAGGGCTAGCGGGAGTGGTGAGCAGTTCTTC
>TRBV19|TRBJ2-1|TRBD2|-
CATLASGGLSYNEQFF
TGTGCCACCCTGGCCAGCGGGGGGCTCTCCTACAATGAGCAGTTCTTC
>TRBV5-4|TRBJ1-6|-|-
CASSWGPGGSPLHF
TGTGCCAGCAGCTGGGGTCCCGGTGGGTCACCCCTCCACTTT
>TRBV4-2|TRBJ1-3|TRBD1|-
CASSQDQTGAHSGNTIYF
TGTGCCAGCAGCCAAGATCAGACAGGGGCCCACTCTGGAAACACCATATATTTT
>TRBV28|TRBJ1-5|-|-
CASSLLQGGNQPQHF
TGTGCCAGCAGTTTGCTACAGGGAGGGAATCAGCCCCAGCATTTT
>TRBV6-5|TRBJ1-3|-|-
CASSYGRAGNTIYF
TGTGCCAGCAGTTACGGCAGGGCTGGAAACACCATATATTTT
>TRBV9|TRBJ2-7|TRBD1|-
CASSVTDRGYEQYF
TGTGCCAGCAGCGTAACGGACAGGGGTTACGAGCAGTACTTC
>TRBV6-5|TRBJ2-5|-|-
CASNQYRTKETQYF
TGTGCCAGCAACCAATACCGGACGAAAGAGACCCAGTACTTC
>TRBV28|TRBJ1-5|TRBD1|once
CASTGTAEYQPQHF
TGTGCCAGCACCGGGACAGCGGAGTATCAGCCCCAGCATTTT
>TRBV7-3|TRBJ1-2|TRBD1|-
CASSLGTGVLSTF
TGTGCCAGCAGCCTCGGGACAGGGGTGTTGTCCACCTTC
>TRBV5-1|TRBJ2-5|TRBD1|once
CASSLVGTGIGETQYF
TGCGCCAGCAGCTTGGTGGGGACAGGGATCGGAGAGACCCAGTACTTC
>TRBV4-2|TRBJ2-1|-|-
CASSQDPDGRPYNEQFF
TGTGCCAGCAGCCAAGATCCGGACGGGCGCCCCTACAATGAGCAGTTCTTC
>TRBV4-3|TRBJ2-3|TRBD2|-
CASSQEETSGSPTDTQYF
TGCGCCAGCAGCCAAGAGGAGACTAGCGGGAGCCCCACAGATACGCAGTATTTT
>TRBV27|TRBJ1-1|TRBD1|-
CASSFLGQAEAFF
TGTGCCAGCAGTTTCCTCGGACAGGCCGAAGCTTTCTTT
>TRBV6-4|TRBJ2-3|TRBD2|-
CASSGTSGGPDTQYF
TGTGCCAGCAGTGGGACTAGCGGGGGCCCAGATACGCAGTATTTT
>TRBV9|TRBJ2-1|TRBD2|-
CASSLPRTSGGDYNEQFF
TGTGCCAGCAGCCTACCCCGGACTAGCGGGGGGGATTACAATGAGCAGTTCTTC
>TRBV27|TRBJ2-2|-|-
CASSYFITGELFF
TGTGCCAGCAGTTACTTCATCACGGGGGAGCTGTTTTTT
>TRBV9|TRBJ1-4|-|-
CASSATGSYEKLFF
TGTGCCAGCAGCGCTACAGGGTCGTATGAAAAACTGTTTTTT